What follows are 17 T cell receptor beta chains derived from one specimen sequenced in a study of T cell responses to AZD1222 COVID-19 vaccine. Clones were sequenced by immunoSEQ multiplex PCR, and TCRdb holds only the in-frame ones, with some missing. The data hold around 73,000 clones, with roughly 87% observed a single time. The specimen was peripheral blood, collected 28 days after the second AZD1222 dose. The source is an adult who received the AZD1222 COVID-19 vaccine.

This clone is medium-sized by share. The chain couples TRBV19 to TRBJ1-6; TRBD1 is a possible D gene (6 bases). Trimming left V 9 bases short and J 0 bases short, with 12 bases between. Germline CDR1 and CDR2: LNHDA and SQIVND (reference sequence). The CDR3 sequence is 15 residues long. The CDR3 protein is CASHRASSYNSPLHF. The CDR3 nucleotides are TGTGCCAGCCACAGGGCCAGCTCCTATAATTCACCCCTCCACTTT.

This clone has more than one count but fewer than ten. The V call is TRBV9, the J call TRBJ2-7; 10 bases line up with TRBD2. The trim removed 4 bases at V and 3 bases at J, leaving 13 bases unmatched. Germline values: CDR1 SGDLS, CDR2 YYNGEE. This CDR3 is 17 amino acids long. The chain's CDR3 is CASSPGGGLAAYYEQYF. The CDR3 nucleotides are TGTGCCAGCAGCCCAGGCGGAGGACTAGCGGCTTACTACGAGCAGTACTTC. The full variable domain, its missing parts supplied by reference TRBV9 and TRBJ2-7, is DSGVTQTPKHLITATGQRVTLRCSPRSGDLSVYWYQQSLDQGLQFLIQYYNGEERAKGNILERFSAQQFPDLHSELNLSSLELGDSALYFCASSPGGGLAAYYEQYFGPGTRLTVT.

This chain joins TRBV5-5 and TRBJ2-3; D gene ambiguous. Germline V CDR1 and CDR2: SGHKS, YYEKEE (reference sequence). The CDR3 consists of 15 residues. Trimming shortened V by 4 bases and J by 3 bases, and 15 bases separated the two germline ends. CDR3 sequence reads: CASSLRAVRTDTQYF. In DNA form, the CDR3 reads TGTGCCAGCAGCCTCCGGGCCGTGAGGACAGATACGCAGTATTTT.

The chain combines TRBV5-1 with TRBJ2-2; 9 nucleotides match TRBD1. Germline CDR1 and CDR2: SGHRS and YFSETQ. The CDR3 is made up of 15 amino acids. The V gene end was trimmed by 3 bases and the J gene end by 4 bases; junction bases not matched to a gene: 4. CDR3: CASSWDRVGTGELFF. Written as DNA, the CDR3 is TGCGCCAGCAGCTGGGACAGGGTTGGCACCGGGGAGCTGTTTTTT. The full variable domain, with the rest looked up from reference TRBV5-1 and TRBJ2-2, is KAGVTQTPRYLIKTRGQQVTLSCSPISGHRSVSWYQQTPGQGLQFLFEYFSETQRNKGNFPGRFSGRQFSNSRSEMNVSTLELGDSALYLCASSWDRVGTGELFFGEGSRLTVL.

CDR3: CASSKEVQGRATGELFF. CDR3 nucleotide sequence: TGTGCCAGCAGCAAAGAGGTTCAGGGCAGGGCGACCGGGGAGCTGTTTTTT. The rearrangement links TRBV21-1 to TRBJ2-2; TRBD1 reflects the table's D call only, with no check against the DNA. TRBV21-1 is a known pseudogene. The CDR3 runs to 17 residues.

The chain has TRBV5-1 and TRBJ2-6; maybe TRBD1 (6 bases). From germline, CDR1 is SGHRS and CDR2 YFSETQ. V lost 5 bases to trimming and J lost 0 bases, with 6 bases between them. The CDR3 is 14 residues long. CDR3 coding DNA: TGCGCCAGCAGAGGGGGCTCTGGGGCCAACGTCCTGACTTTC. The encoded protein is CASRGGSGANVLTF.

This clone came up a few times. This sequence joins TRBV11-3 and TRBJ1-1; D is possibly TRBD1 (5 bases). CDR1 and CDR2 (germline): SGHNT, YENEEA. Deletions cut 5 bases from V and 1 base from J, with 14 bases between. CDR3 length: 15 amino acids. In DNA form, the CDR3 reads TGTGCCAGCAGCCCCACCGGGACGGCGAACACTGAAGCTTTCTTT. Protein sequence: CASSPTGTANTEAFF.

The V gene is TRBV7-9, the J gene TRBJ2-7, with 8 bases lining up with TRBD1. Germline V gene sequence: CDR1 SEHNR, CDR2 FQNEAQ (reference sequence). Trimming at V came to 4 bases and at J to 5 bases, leaving 7 bases not matched to a gene. The CDR3 loop spans 14 amino acids. This chain's CDR3 is CASSWRPTGDEQYF. The CDR3 DNA is TGTGCCAGCAGCTGGCGGCCGACAGGGGACGAGCAGTACTTC.

The V call is TRBV3-1 (or the pseudogene TRBV3-2), the J call TRBJ1-2, with 9 bases identical to TRBD1. CDR3 size: 16 residues. The V and J ends lost 1 base and 2 bases, in that order; junction bases with no gene match: 5. The germline CDR1 and CDR2 sequences are LGHDT and YNNKEL (reference sequence). The CDR3 is CASSQGVGQGNYGYTF. The CDR3 DNA is TGTGCCAGCAGCCAAGGAGTCGGACAGGGGAACTATGGCTACACCTTC.

The gene calls are TRBV7-2 and TRBJ1-4; maybe TRBD1 (5 bases). CDR3 length: 13 amino acids. V was pared by 3 bases and J by 8 bases, with 10 bases between. Germline V gene sequence: CDR1 SGHTA, CDR2 FQGNSA. Here the CDR3 DNA reads TGTGCCAGCAGCTTCGGGGCGCGGGAAAAACTGTTTTTT. The encoded protein is CASSFGAREKLFF.

The rearrangement links TRBV5-1 to TRBJ2-5; TRBD2 is a possible D gene (6 bases). V was clipped by 2 bases and J by 4 bases, with 12 bases between them. This CDR3 has 14 residues. Germline lookup yields CDR1 SGHRS and CDR2 YFSETQ. The CDR3 sequence is CASSLGRGVETQYF. The CDR3 DNA reads as TGCGCCAGCAGCTTAGGGCGCGGGGTAGAGACCCAGTACTTC.

The rearrangement uses TRBV30 and TRBJ1-5; D call uncertain. The CDR3 contains 13 residues. Between the trimmed V and J ends, which lost 5 bases and 5 bases, there was a span of 13 bases. Germline CDR1 and CDR2: GTSNPN and SVGIG (reference sequence). CDR3 amino acids: CAWGDGLDQPQHF. The CDR3 DNA follows: TGTGCCTGGGGAGACGGACTTGATCAGCCCCAGCATTTT.

The chain employs TRBV3-1 (or the pseudogene TRBV3-2) and TRBJ2-1; D is possibly TRBD1 (5 bases). In germline, CDR1 is LGHDT, CDR2 YNNKEL (reference sequence). This CDR3 is 17 amino acids long. The V gene lost 3 bases and the J gene lost 8 bases, with 23 bases spanning the gap. In DNA, the CDR3 is TGTGCCAGCAGCCACCAATACCGTCCACAGGCTTTGGATGAGCAGTTCTTC. Its protein is CASSHQYRPQALDEQFF.

In its sample, this clone was seen a few times. The genes are TRBV11-3 and TRBJ2-1, with D perhaps assigned TRBD1 or TRBD2 (5 bases each). This CDR3 comprises 13 residues. The V and J ends lost 3 bases and 6 bases respectively, with 9 bases between them. Germline V gene lookup returns CDR1 SGHNT and CDR2 YENEEA. CDR3 protein: CASSFEGSNEQFF. The CDR3 nucleotides are TGTGCCAGCAGCTTCGAGGGGTCCAATGAGCAGTTCTTC.

The chain recombines TRBV6-1 with TRBJ1-2; 9 bases are shared with TRBD1. Germline V lookup: CDR1 MNHNS, CDR2 SASEGT. V was clipped by 3 bases and J by 0 bases; unmatched bases: 2. CDR3 length equals 15 residues. CDR3 amino acids: CASSEGQGPNYGYTF. The DNA of the CDR3 is TGTGCCAGCAGTGAGGGACAGGGTCCTAACTATGGCTACACCTTC.

This chain links TRBV15 with TRBJ1-1, with D possibly being TRBD1 (5 bases). CDR1 LNHNV and CDR2 YYDKDF come from the germline V gene (reference sequence). The length of the CDR3 is 13 residues. The V gene lost 2 bases and the J gene lost 4 bases, with 8 bases spanning the gap. The CDR3 reads CATSRRRGTEAFF. As DNA, the CDR3 is TGTGCCACCAGCAGAAGGAGGGGCACTGAAGCTTTCTTT.

The rearrangement joins TRBV5-1 to TRBJ2-1; possibly TRBD2 for D (5 bases). The CDR3 length is 16 residues. Germline assignment: CDR1 SGHRS and CDR2 YFSETQ. Trimming stripped 0 bases from V and 2 bases from J, with 12 bases between. The CDR3 DNA reads TGCGCCAGCAGCTTGGGAGGGAGAGGAACCTACAATGAGCAGTTCTTC. It is translated as CASSLGGRGTYNEQFF.